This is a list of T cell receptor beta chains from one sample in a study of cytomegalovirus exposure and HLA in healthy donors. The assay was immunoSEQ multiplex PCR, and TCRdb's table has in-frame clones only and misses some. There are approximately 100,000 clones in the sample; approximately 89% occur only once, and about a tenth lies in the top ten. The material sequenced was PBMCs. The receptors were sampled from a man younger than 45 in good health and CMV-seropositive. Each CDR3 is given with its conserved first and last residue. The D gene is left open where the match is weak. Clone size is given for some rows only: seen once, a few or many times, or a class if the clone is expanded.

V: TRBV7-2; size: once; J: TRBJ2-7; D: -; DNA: TGTGCCAGCAGCTTTTCACAGGACTCCTACGAGCAGTACTTC; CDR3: CASSFSQDSYEQYF
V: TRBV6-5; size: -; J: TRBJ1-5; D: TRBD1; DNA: TGTGCCAGCAGTTACTCGCAGGGGGGCAATCAGCCCCAGCATTTT; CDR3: CASSYSQGGNQPQHF
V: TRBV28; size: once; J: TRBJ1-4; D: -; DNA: TGTGCCAGCAGTTTTGGCGGTAATGAAAAACTGTTTTTT; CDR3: CASSFGGNEKLFF
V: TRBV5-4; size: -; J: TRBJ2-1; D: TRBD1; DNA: TGTGCCAGCAGCTCTATGACAGGGAGTGATGAGCAGTTCTTC; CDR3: CASSSMTGSDEQFF
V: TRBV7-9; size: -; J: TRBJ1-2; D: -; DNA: TGTGCCAGCAGCTTAGCCGGGTCTCCGGCCCCATCCTTC; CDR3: CASSLAGSPAPSF
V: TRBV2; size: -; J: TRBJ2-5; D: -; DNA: TGTGCCAGCAGTGATGACGTGGGGGGGCGGGAGACCCAGTACTTC; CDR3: CASSDDVGGRETQYF
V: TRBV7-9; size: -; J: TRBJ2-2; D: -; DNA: TGTGCCAGCAGCTTAATTCAGGGCAACACCGGGGAGCTGTTTTTT; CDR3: CASSLIQGNTGELFF
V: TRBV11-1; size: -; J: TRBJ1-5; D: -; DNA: TGTGCCAGCAGCTTAGACGGGGGTGACAATCAGCCCCAGCATTTT; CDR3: CASSLDGGDNQPQHF
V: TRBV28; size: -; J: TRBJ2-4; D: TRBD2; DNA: TGTGCCAGCAGTGACGGGAGGGCGGCCAAAAACATTCAGTACTTC; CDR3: CASSDGRAAKNIQYF
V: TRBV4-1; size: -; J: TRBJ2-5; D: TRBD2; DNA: TGCGCCAGCAGCCAAGGGACTAGAGAGACCCAGTACTTC; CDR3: CASSQGTRETQYF
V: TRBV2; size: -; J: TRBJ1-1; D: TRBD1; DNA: TGTGCCAGCAGGAAGACAGGGGAGCTGAACACTGAAGCTTTCTTT; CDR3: CASRKTGELNTEAFF
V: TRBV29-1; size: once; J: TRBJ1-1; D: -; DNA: TGCAGCGCAGGGCCCGGGAACACTGAAGCTTTCTTT; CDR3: CSAGPGNTEAFF
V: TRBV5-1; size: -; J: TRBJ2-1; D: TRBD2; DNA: TGCGCCAGCAGCTTCCGACTAGCGGGAGGCGATTACAATGAGCAGTTCTTC; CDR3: CASSFRLAGGDYNEQFF
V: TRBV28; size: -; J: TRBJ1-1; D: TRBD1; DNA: TGTGCCAGCAGTCCCGGACAGGGTGGCGGAGCTTTCTTT; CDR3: CASSPGQGGGAFF
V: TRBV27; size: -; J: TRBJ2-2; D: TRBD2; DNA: TGTGCCAGCAGCCCAACCGCGTTCCCTAGCGGGGGGAACACCGGGGAGCTGTTTTTT; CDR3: CASSPTAFPSGGNTGELFF
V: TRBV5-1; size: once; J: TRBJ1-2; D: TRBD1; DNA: TGCGCCAGCAGCCCACAGGGGGAGCGTGGCTACACCTTC; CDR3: CASSPQGERGYTF
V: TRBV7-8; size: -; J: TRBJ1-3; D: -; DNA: TGTGCCAGCAGCCGCCCTCGGGAGGCCAAAACCCGAAACACCATATATTTT; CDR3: CASSRPREAKTRNTIYF
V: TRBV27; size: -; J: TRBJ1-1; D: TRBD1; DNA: TGTGCCAGCAGTTTACTGGGACAGGGGGGAACTGAAGCTTTCTTT; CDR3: CASSLLGQGGTEAFF
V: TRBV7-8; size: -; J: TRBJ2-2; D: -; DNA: TGTGCCAGCAGCTTCCAACAGGGAAACACCGGGGAGCTGTTTTTT; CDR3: CASSFQQGNTGELFF
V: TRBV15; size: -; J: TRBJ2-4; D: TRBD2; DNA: TGTGCCACCAGCAGAGATTACAGCGGGAGCCCGAAAAACATTCAGTACTTC; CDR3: CATSRDYSGSPKNIQYF
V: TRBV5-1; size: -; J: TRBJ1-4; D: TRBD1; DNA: TGCGCCAGCAGCCCGACAGGGGATCGTGAAAAACTGTTTTTT; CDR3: CASSPTGDREKLFF
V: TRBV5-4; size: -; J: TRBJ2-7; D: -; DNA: TGTGCCAGCAGCCCGGGCTCTCAGGGAGGTTTAGAGCAGTACTTC; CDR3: CASSPGSQGGLEQYF
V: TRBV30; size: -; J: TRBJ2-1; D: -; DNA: TGTGCCTGGAGTGCCATCAATGAGCAGTTCTTC; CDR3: CAWSAINEQFF
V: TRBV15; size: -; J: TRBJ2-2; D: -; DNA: TGTGCCACCAGCAACGGGGGAATGGGCGGGGAGCTGTTTTTT; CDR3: CATSNGGMGGELFF
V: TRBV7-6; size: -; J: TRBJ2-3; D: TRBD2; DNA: TGTGCCAGCAGCTTAGGGGCTGCCCCTAGGGCGGACGGGGGGACAGATACGCAGTATTTT; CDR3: CASSLGAAPRADGGTDTQYF
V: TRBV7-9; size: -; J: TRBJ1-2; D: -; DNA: TGTGCCAGCAGCCGTGGACAGTTCGTATCAGCGAATGGCTACACCTTC; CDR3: CASSRGQFVSANGYTF
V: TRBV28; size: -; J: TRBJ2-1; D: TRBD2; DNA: TGTGCCAGCAGCCCCAGGAAGAGCGGGAGTTACAATGAGCAGTTCTTC; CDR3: CASSPRKSGSYNEQFF
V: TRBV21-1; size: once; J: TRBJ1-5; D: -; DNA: TGTGCCAGCAGGATAACGGGACAGGGTGGACAGCCCCAGCATTTT; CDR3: CASRITGQGGQPQHF
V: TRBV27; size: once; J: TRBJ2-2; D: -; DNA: TGTGCCAGCGCCAGAGGGTTTCATACCGGGGAGCTGTTTTTT; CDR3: CASARGFHTGELFF
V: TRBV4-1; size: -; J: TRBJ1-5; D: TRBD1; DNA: TGCGCCAGCAGCCAAGGAGGACAGGGCGGTCAGCCCCAGCATTTT; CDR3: CASSQGGQGGQPQHF
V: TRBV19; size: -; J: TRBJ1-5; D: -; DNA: TGTGCCAGTAGTATCATCGGCAGACTTAGCAATCAGCCCCAGCATTTT; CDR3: CASSIIGRLSNQPQHF
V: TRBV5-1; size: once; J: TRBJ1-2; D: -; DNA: TGCGCCAGCAGCTTGCAGTTGGACTATGGCTACACCTTC; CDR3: CASSLQLDYGYTF
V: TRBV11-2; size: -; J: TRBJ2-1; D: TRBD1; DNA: TGTGCCAGCAGCCACCGGGACAGGGGGCGGGGTGAGCAGTTCTTC; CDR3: CASSHRDRGRGEQFF
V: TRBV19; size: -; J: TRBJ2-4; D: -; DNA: TGTGCCAGTAGTGTCTCCTTAGCCAAAAACATTCAGTACTTC; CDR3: CASSVSLAKNIQYF
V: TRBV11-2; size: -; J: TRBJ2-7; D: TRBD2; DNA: TGTGCCAGCAGCTTAGCCGTTGGGTCTAGCGGGACCTACGAGCAGTACTTC; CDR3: CASSLAVGSSGTYEQYF
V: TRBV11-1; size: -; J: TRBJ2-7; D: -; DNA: TGTGCCAGCAGCCCCCGCGTGCGCGAGCAGTACTTC; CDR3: CASSPRVREQYF
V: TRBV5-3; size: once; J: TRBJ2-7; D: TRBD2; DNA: TGTGCCAGGACCAAGGTCGGGACTAGCGGTTCCTACGAGCAGTACTTC; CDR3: CARTKVGTSGSYEQYF
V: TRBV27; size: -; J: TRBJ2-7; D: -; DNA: TGTGCCAGCAGCCCATTCCACGGCGGGACTCCCTACGAGCAGTACTTC; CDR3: CASSPFHGGTPYEQYF
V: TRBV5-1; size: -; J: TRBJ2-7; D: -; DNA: TGCGCCAGCAGCTTGTCCCCAGGGGACTACGAGCAGTACTTC; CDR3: CASSLSPGDYEQYF
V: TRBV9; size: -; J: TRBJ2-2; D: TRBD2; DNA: TGTGCCAGCAGCCGGGGACTAGCGGATAACACCGGGGAGCTGTTTTTT; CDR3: CASSRGLADNTGELFF
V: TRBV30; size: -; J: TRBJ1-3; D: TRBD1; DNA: TGTGCCTGGGACAGGGACCGTGACACCATATATTTT; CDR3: CAWDRDRDTIYF
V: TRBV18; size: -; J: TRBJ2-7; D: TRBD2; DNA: TGTGCCAGCTCTCCAACAATAGCGGGAGGGCCGGACGAGCAGTACTTC; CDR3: CASSPTIAGGPDEQYF
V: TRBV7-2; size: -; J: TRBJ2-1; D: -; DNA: TGTGCCAGCAGCTCCCCTAATAGCCGGAGCTCCTACAATGAGCAGTTCTTC; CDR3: CASSSPNSRSSYNEQFF
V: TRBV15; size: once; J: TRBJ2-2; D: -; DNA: TGTGCCACCAGCAGAGGGAGGTGGAGGGGGCAAGCCGGGGAGCTGTTTTTT; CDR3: CATSRGRWRGQAGELFF
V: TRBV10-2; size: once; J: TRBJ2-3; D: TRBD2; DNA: TGCGCCAGCGGGGGGGTTGGCACAGATACGCAGTATTTT; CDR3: CASGGVGTDTQYF